This T cell receptor (beta chain) was captured by sequencing in a study of glioma-infiltrating T cells after dendritic cell vaccination listed by TCRdb under 2016. For context, the study as a whole: Of the approximately 15 glioblastoma patients in the cohort, all drawn from Phase I and II dendritic cell vaccination trials, 9 were newly diagnosed and 6 had recurrent disease. Patients received autologous tumor lysate-pulsed dendritic cell vaccination between the early 2000s and the early 2010s. To make the vaccine, monocyte-derived dendritic cells were cultured for under 9 days with IL-4 and GM-CSF and then pulsed overnight with autologous tumor lysate. Patients received three intradermal dendritic cell vaccine injections at biweekly intervals in the arm below the axilla. In glioblastoma patients vaccinated with dendritic cells, deep sequencing of TCR beta CDR3 regions served to measure tumor-infiltrating lymphocyte content and to compare repertoires between tumor and blood. Survival after dendritic cell vaccination was correlated with TCR sequencing metrics, including TIL content and tumor-blood repertoire overlap.

Taken from cysteine to phenylalanine, the CDR3 has 18 residues. The entry retains the CDR3 DNA only, 54 bases that are in frame from base 1. CDR1 and CDR2 (SGHAT, FQDESV) derive from the germline V gene (reference sequence). Trimmed from V: 3 bases; trimmed from J: 5 bases; junction bases lacking a gene match: 13. On this clone: What this receptor recognizes is not known. Per-nucleotide qualities are absent, and no much larger clonotype sits a single base away.

What the research found in general, with its limitations: The cohort was small and heterogeneous, only a few patients had full blood and tumor sets, and even fewer had initial-recurrent tumor pairs. Higher estimated pretreatment TIL content predicted longer time to progression and overall survival after dendritic cell vaccination. No direct relationship between TCR clonality and survival was found, suggesting a diverse polyclonal response may matter. The TCR overlap response model with three groups was called speculative and said to need prospective validation.

To be selected, patients needed enough residual fresh-frozen tumor tissue and more than two years of available survival data. An isocitrate dehydrogenase mutation was not carried by any of the glioblastoma patients, although molecular status was otherwise variable. PBMC were collected before vaccination, two weeks after the third vaccination, and at tumor progression if tumor progression occurred. Genomic DNA was extracted with the Qiagen DNeasy Blood extraction Kit. Using the immunoSEQ assay, TCRB CDR3 regions were amplified from roughly 2.2 micrograms of genomic DNA, or from all available DNA when less than that was on hand. For multiplex PCR, 60 forward primers for TCR V beta segments and 13 reverse primers for J beta segments were used. To estimate reads per starting template, synthetic control templates were spiked into each sample at limiting dilution. Reads of 87 bp were generated by sequencing on the Illumina HiSeq System. Processing in the source paper ran as follows. PCR and sequencing errors were removed by a nearest neighbor algorithm that merged closely related sequences. TCR overlap was measured as the percentage of unique tumor TCR beta sequences also present in the same patient's peripheral blood. This immuneACCESS table, as held by TCRdb, lists in-frame sequences with V and J called but not all clones. Of the missing ones, under half trace to an unresolved V gene in checked studies; the others have no known cause. Clone size and V and J calls were adopted from that table, with D and trimming inferred from the DNA. This sample comprises roughly 52,000 clones, roughly 85% of them detected only once. The ten largest account for 11% of the sample.

This TCR derives from a human donor with glioblastoma. This chain joins TRBV11-1 to TRBJ1-5, with TRBD1 matching 10 junction bases. Sequencing was performed on blood, taken before dendritic cell vaccination. The CDR3 here reads CASSLGPGGDRGHQPQHF. The nucleotide sequence reads as follows: TGTGCCAGCAGCTTGGGACCTGGGGGGGACAGGGGTCATCAGCCCCAGCATTTT.